The 9 T cell receptor beta chains reported below all come from one sample, sequenced in a study of CD8 T cells in ankylosing spondylitis. From the 5' RACE reads, TCRdb called clonotypes with MiXCR, one entry per CDR3 protein. The table lists nearly 350,000 distinct CDR3 sequences, roughly 15% of them singletons. Sequenced input: blood, either unsorted or a sorted T cell fraction (not recorded which). These receptors came from a male donor with ankylosing spondylitis or in good health (not recorded which).

The chain is built from TRBV20-1 and TRBJ2-5, with 7 bases lining up with TRBD1. This CDR3 is 14 amino acids long. Germline V lookup: CDR1 DFQATT, CDR2 SNEGSKA (reference sequence). Trimming cost V 4 bases and J 2 bases; bases outside gene matches: 7. CDR3 region: CSANRQGLQETQYF. The CDR3 nucleotides are TGCAGTGCTAATCGACAGGGTCTTCAAGAGACCCAGTACTTC.

This clonotype was observed a few times. The gene calls are TRBV3-1 and TRBJ2-4; 10 bases match TRBD2. V trimming: 3 bases; J trimming: 6 bases; junction bases outside the gene matches: 8. The CDR3 has 16 amino acids. Germline values: CDR1 LGHDT, CDR2 YNNKEL (reference sequence). CDR3 region: CASSQFSGGPGNIQYF. CDR3 sequence (DNA): TGTGCCAGCAGCCAGTTTAGCGGGGGGCCTGGAAACATTCAGTACTTC.

This clonotype has more than one count but fewer than ten. The chain couples TRBV6-1 to TRBJ1-4; no definite D call. With 3 bases removed from V and 8 bases from J, the gap between germline ends came to 7 bases. CDR1 is MNHNS, CDR2 SASEGT, per germline. The CDR3 has 12 amino acids. The CDR3 loop is CASSDIGEKLFF. The DNA for the CDR3 is TGTGCCAGCAGTGATATCGGGGAAAAACTGTTTTTT.

The V gene is TRBV20-1, the J gene TRBJ1-2; D gene uncertain. This CDR3 region has 13 residues. With 3 bases removed from V and 8 bases from J, the gap between germline ends came to 16 bases. Germline loops: CDR1 DFQATT, CDR2 SNEGSKA (reference sequence). The CDR3 loop is CSARKTVDGGYTF. The CDR3 DNA sequence: TGCAGTGCTAGGAAGACGGTGGACGGCGGCTACACCTTC.

This clonotype appeared a few times. The chain carries TRBV5-1 and TRBJ1-2, with TRBD1 as a possible D gene (5 bases). Germline assignment: CDR1 SGHRS and CDR2 YFSETQ. V lost 4 bases and J lost 4, with 14 bases in between. This CDR3 comprises 14 residues. In nucleotides, the CDR3 is TGCGCCAGCAGCGCAGTCCAGGGTGGCTATGGCTACACCTTC. Protein: CASSAVQGGYGYTF.

V gene TRBV19 combines with J gene TRBJ1-2, with D unresolved. Germline values: CDR1 LNHDA, CDR2 SQIVND (reference sequence). This CDR3 has 14 residues. Trimming took off 7 bases at V and 4 bases at J, with 16 bases between the two ends. The chain's CDR3 is CASTPRRSAYGYTF. The CDR3 DNA reads TGTGCCAGTACTCCTCGGCGGAGTGCCTATGGCTACACCTTC. The full variable domain, with the rest looked up from reference TRBV19 and TRBJ1-2, is DGGITQSPKYLFRKEGQNVTLSCEQNLNHDAMYWYRQDPGQGLRLIYYSQIVNDFQKGDIAEGYSVSREKKESFPLTVTSAQKNPTAFYLCASTPRRSAYGYTFGSGTRLTVV.

The chain combines TRBV2 with TRBJ2-7; a possible D gene is TRBD1 (6 bases). The CDR3 length is 13 residues. Germline V gene sequence: CDR1 SNHLY, CDR2 FYNNEI. Trimming took 5 bases from V and 3 from J, leaving 11 bases between them. CDR3 sequence reads: CASSRQGIYEQYF. CDR3 DNA sequence: TGTGCCAGCAGTAGGCAGGGGATCTACGAGCAGTACTTC.

The table lists this clonotype with a few counts. CDR3 DNA: TGTGCCATCAGTGAGTCTACAGCCAATCAGCCCCAGCATTTT. Its translation is CAISESTANQPQHF. The chain links TRBV10-3 to TRBJ1-5; D is uncertain. The germline gives CDR1 ENHRY, CDR2 SYGVKD. Trimming cost V 0 bases and J 3 bases, with 6 bases left between them. The CDR3 is made up of 14 amino acids.

V is TRBV20-1 and J is TRBJ2-3, with D perhaps TRBD1 or TRBD2 (5 bases each). With 3 bases removed from V and 5 bases from J, the gap between germline ends came to 18 bases. There are 15 residues in the CDR3. Germline assignment: CDR1 DFQATT and CDR2 SNEGSKA (reference sequence). The CDR3 DNA reads TGCAGTGCTAGGGCCGGGACGAGCTTCGGAGATACGCAGTATTTT. It codes for CSARAGTSFGDTQYF.